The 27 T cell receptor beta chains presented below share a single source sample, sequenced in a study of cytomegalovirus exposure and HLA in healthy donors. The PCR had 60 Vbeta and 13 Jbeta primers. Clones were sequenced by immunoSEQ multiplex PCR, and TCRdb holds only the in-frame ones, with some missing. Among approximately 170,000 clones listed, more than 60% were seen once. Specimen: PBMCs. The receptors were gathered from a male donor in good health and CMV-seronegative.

CDR3 bases: TGTGCCAGCAGCCTTCAAACAGGGAGCGAGCAGTACTTC. This sequence encodes CASSLQTGSEQYF. This chain uses TRBV11-2 with TRBJ2-7, with D possibly being TRBD1 (6 bases). V was cut by 5 bases and J by 6 bases, with 14 bases left in between. The CDR3 is 13 residues long. CDR1 is SGHAT, CDR2 FQNNGV, per germline.

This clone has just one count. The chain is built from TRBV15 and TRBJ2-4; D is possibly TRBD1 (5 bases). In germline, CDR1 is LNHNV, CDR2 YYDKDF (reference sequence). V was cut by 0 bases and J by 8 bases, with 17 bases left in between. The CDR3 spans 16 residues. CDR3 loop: CATSRETRSRVDIQYF. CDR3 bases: TGTGCCACCAGCAGAGAAACGAGGTCCAGGGTGGACATTCAGTACTTC.

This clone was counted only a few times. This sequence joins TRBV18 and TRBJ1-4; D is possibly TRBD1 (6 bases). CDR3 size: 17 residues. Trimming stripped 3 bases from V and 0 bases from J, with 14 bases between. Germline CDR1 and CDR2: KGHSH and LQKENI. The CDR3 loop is CASSPSGGAATNEKLFF. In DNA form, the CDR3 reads TGTGCCAGCTCACCTAGCGGGGGCGCAGCAACTAATGAAAAACTGTTTTTT.

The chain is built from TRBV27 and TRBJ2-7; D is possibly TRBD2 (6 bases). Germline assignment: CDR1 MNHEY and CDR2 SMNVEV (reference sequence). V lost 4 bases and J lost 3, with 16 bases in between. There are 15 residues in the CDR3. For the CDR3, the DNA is TGTGCCAGCAGTTCCGCTCGGAGGGGAATCTACGAGCAGTACTTC. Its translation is CASSSARRGIYEQYF.

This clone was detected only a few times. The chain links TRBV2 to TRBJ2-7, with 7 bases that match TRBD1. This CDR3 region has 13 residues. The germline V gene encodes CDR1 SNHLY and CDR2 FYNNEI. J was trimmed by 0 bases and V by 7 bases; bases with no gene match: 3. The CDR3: CASKGTASYEQYF. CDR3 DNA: TGTGCCAGCAAAGGGACAGCCTCCTACGAGCAGTACTTC. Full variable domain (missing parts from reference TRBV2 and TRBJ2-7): EPEVTQTPSHQVTQMGQEVILRCVPISNHLYFYWYRQILGQKVEFLVSFYNNEISEKSEIFDDQFSVERPDGSNFTLKIRSTKLEDSAMYFCASKGTASYEQYFGPGTRLTVT.

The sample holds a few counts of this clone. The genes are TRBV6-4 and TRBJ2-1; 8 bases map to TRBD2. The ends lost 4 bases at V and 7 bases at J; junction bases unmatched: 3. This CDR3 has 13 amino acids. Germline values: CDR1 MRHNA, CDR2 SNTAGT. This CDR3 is CASSAGGENEQFF. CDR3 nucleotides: TGTGCCAGCAGTGCGGGGGGGGAGAATGAGCAGTTCTTC.

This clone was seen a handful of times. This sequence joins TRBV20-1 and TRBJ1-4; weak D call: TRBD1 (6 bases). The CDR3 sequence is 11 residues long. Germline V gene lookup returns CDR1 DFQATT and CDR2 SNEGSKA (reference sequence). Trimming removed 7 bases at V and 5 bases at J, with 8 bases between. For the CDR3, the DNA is TGCAGTGTAAGGGGGAATGAAAAACTGTTTTTT. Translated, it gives CSVRGNEKLFF.

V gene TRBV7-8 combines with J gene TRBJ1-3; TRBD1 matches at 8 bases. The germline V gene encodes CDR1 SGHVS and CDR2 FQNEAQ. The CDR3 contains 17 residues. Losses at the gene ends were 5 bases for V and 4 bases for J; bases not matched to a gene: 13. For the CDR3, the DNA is TGTGCCAGCAGCCTCGGACGTTCCTCAGGGGGCGGAAACACCATATATTTT. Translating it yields CASSLGRSSGGGNTIYF. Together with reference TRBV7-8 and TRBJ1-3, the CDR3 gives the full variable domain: GAGVSQSPRYKVAKRGQDVALRCDPISGHVSLFWYQQALGQGPEFLTYFQNEAQLDKSGLPSDRFFAERPEGSVSTLKIQRTQQEDSAVYLCASSLGRSSGGGNTIYFGEGSWLTVV.

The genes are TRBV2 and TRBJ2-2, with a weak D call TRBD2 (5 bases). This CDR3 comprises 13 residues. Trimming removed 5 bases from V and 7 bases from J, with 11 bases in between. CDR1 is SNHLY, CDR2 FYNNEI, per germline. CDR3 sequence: CASSPSGIGELFF. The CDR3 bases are TGTGCCAGCAGTCCGAGCGGAATCGGGGAGCTGTTTTTT. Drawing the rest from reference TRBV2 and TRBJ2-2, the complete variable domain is EPEVTQTPSHQVTQMGQEVILRCVPISNHLYFYWYRQILGQKVEFLVSFYNNEISEKSEIFDDQFSVERPDGSNFTLKIRSTKLEDSAMYFCASSPSGIGELFFGEGSRLTVL.

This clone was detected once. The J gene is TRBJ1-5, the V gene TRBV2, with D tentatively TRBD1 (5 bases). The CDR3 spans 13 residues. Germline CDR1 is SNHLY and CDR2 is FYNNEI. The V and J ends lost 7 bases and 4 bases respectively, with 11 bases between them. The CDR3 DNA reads TGTGCCAGCACTCGGGGGGGAAATCAGCCCCAGCATTTT. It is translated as CASTRGGNQPQHF.

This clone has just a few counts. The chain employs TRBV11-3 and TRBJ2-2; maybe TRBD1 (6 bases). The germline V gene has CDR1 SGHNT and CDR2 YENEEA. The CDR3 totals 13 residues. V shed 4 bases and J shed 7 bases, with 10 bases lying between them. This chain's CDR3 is CASSSTRGGELFF. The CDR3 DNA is TGTGCCAGCAGCTCCACCAGGGGCGGGGAGCTGTTTTTT.

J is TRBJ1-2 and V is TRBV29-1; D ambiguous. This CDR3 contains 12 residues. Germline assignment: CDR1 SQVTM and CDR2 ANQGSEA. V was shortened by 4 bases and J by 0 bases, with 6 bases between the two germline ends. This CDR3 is CSVGLANYGYTF. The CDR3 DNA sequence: TGCAGCGTTGGCCTAGCTAACTATGGCTACACCTTC.

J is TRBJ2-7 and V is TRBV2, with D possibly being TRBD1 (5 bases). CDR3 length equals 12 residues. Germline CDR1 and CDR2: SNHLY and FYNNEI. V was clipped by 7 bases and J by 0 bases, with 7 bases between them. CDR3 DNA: TGTGCCAGCACCAGGGACTCCTACGAGCAGTACTTC. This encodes CASTRDSYEQYF.

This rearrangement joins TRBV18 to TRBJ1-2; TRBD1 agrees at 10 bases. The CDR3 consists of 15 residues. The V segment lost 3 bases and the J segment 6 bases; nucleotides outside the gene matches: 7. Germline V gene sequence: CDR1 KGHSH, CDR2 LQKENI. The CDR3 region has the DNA TGTGCCAGCTCACCGACGTGGGACAGGGGTGATGGCTACACCTTC. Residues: CASSPTWDRGDGYTF. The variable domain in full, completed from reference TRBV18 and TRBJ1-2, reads NAGVMQNPRHLVRRRGQEARLRCSPMKGHSHVYWYRQLPEEGLKFMVYLQKENIIDESGMPKERFSAEFPKEGPSILRIQQVVRGDSAAYFCASSPTWDRGDGYTFGSGTRLTVV.

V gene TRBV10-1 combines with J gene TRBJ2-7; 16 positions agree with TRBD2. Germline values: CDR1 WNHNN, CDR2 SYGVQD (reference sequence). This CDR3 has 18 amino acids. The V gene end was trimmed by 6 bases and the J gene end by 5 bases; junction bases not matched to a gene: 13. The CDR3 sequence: CASSPTGTGTSGRDEQYF. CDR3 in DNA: TGCGCCAGCAGCCCTACCGGGACAGGGACTAGCGGGAGGGACGAGCAGTACTTC.

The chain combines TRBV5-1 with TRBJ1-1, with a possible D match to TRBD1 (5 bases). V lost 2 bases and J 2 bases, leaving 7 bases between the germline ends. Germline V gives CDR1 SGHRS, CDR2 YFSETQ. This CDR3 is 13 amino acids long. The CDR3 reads CASSFQGNTEAFF. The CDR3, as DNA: TGCGCCAGCAGCTTTCAGGGAAACACTGAAGCTTTCTTT.

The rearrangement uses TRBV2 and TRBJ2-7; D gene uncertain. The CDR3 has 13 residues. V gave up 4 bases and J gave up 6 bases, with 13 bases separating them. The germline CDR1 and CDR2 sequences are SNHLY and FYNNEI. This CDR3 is CASSAEPFVEQYF. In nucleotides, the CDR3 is TGTGCCAGCAGTGCCGAGCCGTTTGTCGAGCAGTACTTC.

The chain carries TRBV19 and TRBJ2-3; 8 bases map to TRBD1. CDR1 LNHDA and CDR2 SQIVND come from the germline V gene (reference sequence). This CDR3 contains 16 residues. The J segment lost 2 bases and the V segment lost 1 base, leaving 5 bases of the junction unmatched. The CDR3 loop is CASSIGWTGSTDTQYF. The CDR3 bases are TGTGCCAGTAGTATAGGGTGGACAGGGTCCACAGATACGCAGTATTTT. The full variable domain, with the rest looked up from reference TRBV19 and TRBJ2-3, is DGGITQSPKYLFRKEGQNVTLSCEQNLNHDAMYWYRQDPGQGLRLIYYSQIVNDFQKGDIAEGYSVSREKKESFPLTVTSAQKNPTAFYLCASSIGWTGSTDTQYFGPGTRLTVL.

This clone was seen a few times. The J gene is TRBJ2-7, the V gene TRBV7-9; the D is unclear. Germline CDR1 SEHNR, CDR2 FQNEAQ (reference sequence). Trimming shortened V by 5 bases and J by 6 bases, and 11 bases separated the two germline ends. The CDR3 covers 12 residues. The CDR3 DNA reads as TGTGCCAGCAGCCCAGACATGGGCGAGCAGTACTTC. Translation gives CASSPDMGEQYF.

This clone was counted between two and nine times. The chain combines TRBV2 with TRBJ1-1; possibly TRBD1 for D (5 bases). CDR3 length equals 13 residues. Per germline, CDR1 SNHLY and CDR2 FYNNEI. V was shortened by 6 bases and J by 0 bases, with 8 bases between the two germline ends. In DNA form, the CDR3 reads TGTGCCAGCAGCGGACACATGAACACTGAAGCTTTCTTT. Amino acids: CASSGHMNTEAFF.

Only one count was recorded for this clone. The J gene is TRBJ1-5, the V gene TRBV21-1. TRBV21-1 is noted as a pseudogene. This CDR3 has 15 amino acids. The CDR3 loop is CASTLRHPSNQPQHF. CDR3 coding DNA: TGTGCCAGCACCCTACGTCACCCCAGCAATCAGCCCCAGCATTTT.

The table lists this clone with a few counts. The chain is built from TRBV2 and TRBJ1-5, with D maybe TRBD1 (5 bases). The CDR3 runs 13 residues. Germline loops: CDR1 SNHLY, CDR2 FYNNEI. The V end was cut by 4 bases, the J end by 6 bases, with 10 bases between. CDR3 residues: CASSATVIQPQHF. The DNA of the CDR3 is TGTGCCAGCAGTGCGACAGTGATTCAGCCCCAGCATTTT.

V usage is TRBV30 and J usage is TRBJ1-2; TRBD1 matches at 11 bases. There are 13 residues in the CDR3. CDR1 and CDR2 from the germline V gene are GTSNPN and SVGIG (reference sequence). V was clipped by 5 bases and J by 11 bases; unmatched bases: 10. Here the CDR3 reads CAWSLGTGGGYTF. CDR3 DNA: TGTGCCTGGTCTTTGGGGACAGGGGGGGGTTACACCTTC.

CDR3 DNA: TGTGCCTGGAGTGTACAGGGAGAGACCCAGTACTTC. This codes for CAWSVQGETQYF. The chain is built from TRBV30 and TRBJ2-5; possibly TRBD1 for D (6 bases). This CDR3 has 12 amino acids. Germline V gene data show CDR1 as GTSNPN and CDR2 as SVGIG (reference sequence). Trimming removed 0 bases at V and 4 bases at J, with 6 bases between.

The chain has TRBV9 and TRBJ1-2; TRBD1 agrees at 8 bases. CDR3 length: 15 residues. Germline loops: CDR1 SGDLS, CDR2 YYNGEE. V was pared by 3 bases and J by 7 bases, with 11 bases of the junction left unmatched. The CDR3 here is CASSGQWAQGAGYTF. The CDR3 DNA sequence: TGTGCCAGCAGCGGACAGTGGGCGCAGGGGGCTGGCTACACCTTC. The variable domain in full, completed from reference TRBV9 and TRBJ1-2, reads DSGVTQTPKHLITATGQRVTLRCSPRSGDLSVYWYQQSLDQGLQFLIQYYNGEERAKGNILERFSAQQFPDLHSELNLSSLELGDSALYFCASSGQWAQGAGYTFGSGTRLTVV.

CDR3 amino acids: CARGVGTANEQFF. The CDR3 DNA reads TGTGCCAGGGGGGTGGGGACAGCCAATGAGCAGTTCTTC. This rearrangement joins TRBV2 to TRBJ2-1; 7 bases map to TRBD1. Germline-derived CDR1 and CDR2 are SNHLY and FYNNEI. The V segment lost 9 bases and the J segment 6 bases; nucleotides outside the gene matches: 8. The CDR3 spans 13 residues.

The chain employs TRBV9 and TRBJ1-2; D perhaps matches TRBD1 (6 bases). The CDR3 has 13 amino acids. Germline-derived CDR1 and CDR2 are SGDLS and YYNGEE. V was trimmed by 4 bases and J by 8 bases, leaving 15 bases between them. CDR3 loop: CASSRTVGLGYTF. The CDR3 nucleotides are TGTGCCAGCAGCAGGACAGTGGGTCTCGGCTACACCTTC.